This T cell receptor beta chain was obtained from a study of beta chain features in type 1 diabetes. Reverse transcribing all isolated RNA meant expressed TCRB transcripts were sequenced. TCRdb's table, derived via immunoSEQ multiplex PCR, lists solely in-frame clones and lacks some. The repertoire holds over 700,000 clones, with 15% to 20% as singletons. Trimming took 1 base from V and 5 from J, leaving 17 bases between them. Germline V lookup: CDR1 MGHDK, CDR2 SYGVNS. CDR3 size: 16 residues. Sequencing was done on a sample of naive CD4+ T cells from blood. This receptor was identified in a woman aged 18-29 years in good health. The gene calls are TRBV25-1 and TRBJ2-5; D assignment may be TRBD1 or TRBD2 (6 bases each). In DNA form, the CDR3 reads TGTGCCAGCAGTGAATTGGCTCGGGGGCGGCGGGAGACCCAGTACTTC. It specifies CASSELARGRRETQYF.